Listed below are T cell receptor beta chains from one sample, sequenced in a study of regulatory T cells in long-lasting Graves disease. From the multiplex PCR reads, TCRdb called clonotypes with MiXCR, one entry per CDR3 protein. The data hold 530,000 or so distinct CDR3 sequences, with 15% to 20% observed a single time. The sample was also reused in another study, on T cells in Graves' hyperthyroidism and ophthalmopathy.

The sample in question was peripheral blood mononuclear cells (PBMCs), obtained at new diagnosis, from a patient treated with antithyroid drugs. The receptors here all came from a man between 18 and 35 years old with Graves disease. Each CDR3 is given with its conserved first and last residue. Fields, in order: D gene, J gene, clone size, V gene, CDR3 DNA, CDR3 protein. D genes are given only for firm matches. Only part of the rows carry a size: once, few, many, or a class if the clone is expanded.

D: .; J: TRBJ2-7; size: many; V: TRBV12-3/TRBV12-4; DNA: TGTGCCAGCAGTCCGCGGGGTCCCTCAGGGGCCTACGAGCAGTACTTC; CDR3: CASSPRGPSGAYEQYF
D: TRBD1; J: TRBJ1-5; size: .; V: TRBV7-3; DNA: TGTGCCAGCAGCACAGGACAGGGGGGGGTTCAGCCCCAGCATTTT; CDR3: CASSTGQGGVQPQHF
D: .; J: TRBJ1-1; size: .; V: TRBV4-1; DNA: TGCGCCAGCAGCCAAGACCGGGGATCCACTGAAGCTTTCTTT; CDR3: CASSQDRGSTEAFF
D: TRBD1; J: TRBJ1-1; size: few; V: TRBV19; DNA: TGTGCCAGCAACAAACAGGGGGCAGGAACTGAAGCTTTCTTT; CDR3: CASNKQGAGTEAFF
D: .; J: TRBJ2-7; size: many; V: TRBV20-1; DNA: TGCAGTGCTAGCCGGCAGGGCTACGAGCAGTACTTC; CDR3: CSASRQGYEQYF
D: .; J: TRBJ2-6; size: many; V: TRBV7-9; DNA: TGTGCCAGCCACCAAGCTGGGGCCAACGTCCTGACTTTC; CDR3: CASHQAGANVLTF
D: .; J: TRBJ2-1; size: many; V: TRBV28; DNA: TGTGCCAGCAGTTTCTATGTGGCGGGACGAGAGCAGTTCTTC; CDR3: CASSFYVAGREQFF
D: .; J: TRBJ2-3; size: .; V: TRBV18; DNA: TGTGCCAGCTCAACTTACTCCGGGCCTCAGGTAATCCAGTATTTT; CDR3: CASSTYSGPQVIQYF
D: .; J: TRBJ1-1; size: many; V: TRBV5-1; DNA: TGTGCCAGCAGCTTAGGTTCAGCGGGAACTGAAGCTTTCTTT; CDR3: CASSLGSAGTEAFF
D: TRBD2; J: TRBJ2-3; size: .; V: TRBV28; DNA: TGTGCCAGCAGTGGACTAGTTTTGCGCCTTAAAGATACGCAGTATTTT; CDR3: CASSGLVLRLKDTQYF
D: TRBD1; J: TRBJ1-2; size: .; V: TRBV3-1; DNA: TGTGCCAGCAGCCAAGCAAGAATAGGACAGGGGGCCTATGGCTACACCTTC; CDR3: CASSQARIGQGAYGYTF
D: .; J: TRBJ1-3; size: once; V: TRBV6-1; DNA: TGTGCCAGCAGTGAAGACATGACTGGTGGAAACACCATATATTTT; CDR3: CASSEDMTGGNTIYF
D: .; J: TRBJ1-2; size: many; V: TRBV11-2; DNA: TGTGCCAGCAGCTCATTAAACAGGGCTATTCGTGGCTACACCTTC; CDR3: CASSSLNRAIRGYTF
D: TRBD2; J: TRBJ2-1; size: .; V: TRBV27; DNA: TGTGCCAGCAGTTTAGCCCTAGCGGGGCCGTACAATGAGCAGTTCTTC; CDR3: CASSLALAGPYNEQFF
D: .; J: TRBJ2-3; size: few; V: TRBV20-1; DNA: TGCAGTGCTAGAGATCGGCCAGGCGGAATAAGCACAGATACGCAGTATTTT; CDR3: CSARDRPGGISTDTQYF
D: .; J: TRBJ2-4; size: many; V: TRBV28; DNA: TGTGCCAGCAGTTTATCCACTCTAGCCAAAAACATTCAGTACTTC; CDR3: CASSLSTLAKNIQYF
D: .; J: TRBJ2-7; size: many; V: TRBV28; DNA: TGTGCCAGCAGTTCACCGGGACTTTCAACCTACGAGCAGTACTTC; CDR3: CASSSPGLSTYEQYF
D: .; J: TRBJ2-7; size: .; V: TRBV7-6; DNA: TGTGCCAGCAGCTCCAGGGACTCCCCCTCCTACGAGCAGTACTTC; CDR3: CASSSRDSPSYEQYF
D: .; J: TRBJ2-1; size: many; V: TRBV6-1; DNA: TGTGCCAGCAGTGAAGCCCTCACTTACAATGAGCAGTTCTTC; CDR3: CASSEALTYNEQFF
D: .; J: TRBJ2-1; size: many; V: TRBV28; DNA: TGTGCCAGCAGTCTCCCCCTCAGGGGCTCCTACAATGAGCAGTTCTTC; CDR3: CASSLPLRGSYNEQFF
D: TRBD1; J: TRBJ1-1; size: many; V: TRBV20-1; DNA: TGCAGTGCCATGATGAGGGACAGGGGCAGCGCTGAAGCTTTCTTT; CDR3: CSAMMRDRGSAEAFF
D: TRBD2; J: TRBJ2-3; size: few; V: TRBV9; DNA: TGTGCCAGCAGCATAGGGACTAGCGGGACCACAGATACGCAGTATTTT; CDR3: CASSIGTSGTTDTQYF
D: TRBD1; J: TRBJ1-1; size: .; V: TRBV7-9; DNA: TGTGCCAGCAGCTTAGCGGGACAGGGTGGTGAAGCTTTCTTT; CDR3: CASSLAGQGGEAFF
D: .; J: TRBJ2-3; size: many; V: TRBV24-1; DNA: TGTGCCACCAGTGATCCATCCCTCGCCGGAGATACGCAGTATTTT; CDR3: CATSDPSLAGDTQYF
D: TRBD1; J: TRBJ1-1; size: .; V: TRBV10-2; DNA: TGCGCCAGCGGAAAACAGGGGGCGGGTGAAGCTTTCTTT; CDR3: CASGKQGAGEAFF
D: TRBD2; J: TRBJ2-3; size: .; V: TRBV7-9; DNA: TGTGCCAGCGTCTCTGGGACTAGCGGCCCCACAGATACGCAGTATTTT; CDR3: CASVSGTSGPTDTQYF
D: TRBD2; J: TRBJ2-5; size: few; V: TRBV3-1; DNA: TGTGCCAGCAGCCTCCTTAGCGGGAGCCAACAAGAGACCCAGTACTTC; CDR3: CASSLLSGSQQETQYF
D: TRBD2; J: TRBJ2-7; size: many; V: TRBV12-3/TRBV12-4; DNA: TGTGCCAGCAGCTCTGGAACTAGCGGGAGGTCCTACGAGCAGTACTTC; CDR3: CASSSGTSGRSYEQYF
D: .; J: TRBJ2-7; size: .; V: TRBV27; DNA: TGTGCCAGCAGTCCCGACAGGTTGACCTACGAGCAGTACTTC; CDR3: CASSPDRLTYEQYF
D: TRBD2; J: TRBJ2-1; size: many; V: TRBV5-1; DNA: TGCGCCAGCAGCCCTTCCGGGACTAGCGGGAAGCCCGCATACAATGAGCAGTTCTTC; CDR3: CASSPSGTSGKPAYNEQFF
D: .; J: TRBJ2-3; size: many; V: TRBV20-1; DNA: TGCAGTGCTAGAGCCCGGGACTCTCACACAGATACGCAGTATTTT; CDR3: CSARARDSHTDTQYF
D: TRBD2; J: TRBJ2-7; size: few; V: TRBV27; DNA: TGTGCCAGCAGTTCCCGACAGGAAAGACTAGCGGGCGGGACTGGCGAGCAGTACTTC; CDR3: CASSSRQERLAGGTGEQYF
D: .; J: TRBJ2-7; size: many; V: TRBV5-1; DNA: TGCGCCAGCAGCTTGGCCAGTCAAGACCTCTACGAGCAGTACTTC; CDR3: CASSLASQDLYEQYF
D: .; J: TRBJ2-6; size: .; V: TRBV27; DNA: TGTGCCAGCAGTTTACTTGGCGGGGCAGGGGGTTTGAACGTCCTGACTTTC; CDR3: CASSLLGGAGGLNVLTF
D: .; J: TRBJ2-2; size: .; V: TRBV30; DNA: TGTGCCTGGAGTAGGTCGGGCGGGGAGCTGTTTTTT; CDR3: CAWSRSGGELFF
D: .; J: TRBJ2-3; size: many; V: TRBV7-9; DNA: TGTGCCAGCAGCTCACCCCGTTTGATCCACACAGATACGCAGTATTTT; CDR3: CASSSPRLIHTDTQYF
D: .; J: TRBJ2-7; size: many; V: TRBV6-1; DNA: TGTGCCAGCAGGGCAGTGGAGAGCTCCTACGAGCAGTACTTC; CDR3: CASRAVESSYEQYF
D: .; J: TRBJ1-1; size: many; V: TRBV6-1; DNA: TGTGCCAGCAGTGAAATGGGGGAGGACACTGAAGCTTTCTTT; CDR3: CASSEMGEDTEAFF
D: .; J: TRBJ2-3; size: few; V: TRBV30; DNA: TGTGCCTGGAGTGTTGGGGGTCCCACAGATACGCAGTATTTT; CDR3: CAWSVGGPTDTQYF
D: TRBD1; J: TRBJ2-4; size: many; V: TRBV7-9; DNA: TGTGCCAGCAGCTTGCCTAGGACAGGGGATAGGAGGACCAAAAACATTCAGTACTTC; CDR3: CASSLPRTGDRRTKNIQYF
D: .; J: TRBJ1-2; size: many; V: TRBV12-3/TRBV12-4; DNA: TGTGCCAGCAGTCCCCGATGGGGGGGGGTGTTCTTC; CDR3: CASSPRWGGVFF
D: TRBD2; J: TRBJ2-7; size: few; V: TRBV7-9; DNA: TGTGCCAGCAGTCGCACCGGGACTAGCGGGAGATACGAGCAGTACTTC; CDR3: CASSRTGTSGRYEQYF
D: TRBD2; J: TRBJ2-4; size: many; V: TRBV7-9; DNA: TGTGCCAGCAGCTTGGCTAGCGGGAGCGGGTCCAAAAACATTCAGTACTTC; CDR3: CASSLASGSGSKNIQYF
D: TRBD1; J: TRBJ2-2; size: few; V: TRBV9; DNA: TGTGCCAGCAGCGGGTTTAGACAGGGTCGATCCGGGGAGCTGTTTTTT; CDR3: CASSGFRQGRSGELFF
D: TRBD2; J: TRBJ2-1; size: many; V: TRBV19; DNA: TGTGCCAGTAGTACCCGGACTAGCGGGAGGGCTGAGCAGTTCTTC; CDR3: CASSTRTSGRAEQFF
D: TRBD1; J: TRBJ1-1; size: many; V: TRBV7-2; DNA: TGTGCCAGCAGAACATGGGTCGGCCGACAGGGCGCACACACTGAAGCTTTCTTT; CDR3: CASRTWVGRQGAHTEAFF
D: .; J: TRBJ1-1; size: many; V: TRBV6-2/TRBV6-3; DNA: TGTGCCAGCAGTTACTCGGGGGCCACTGAAGCTTTCTTT; CDR3: CASSYSGATEAFF
D: TRBD1; J: TRBJ2-5; size: .; V: TRBV6-1; DNA: TGTGCCAGCAGTATCCCCGGGACAGAACAAGAGACCCAGTACTTC; CDR3: CASSIPGTEQETQYF
D: .; J: TRBJ1-5; size: few; V: TRBV6-9; DNA: TGTGCCAGCAGTTATATCCGAGGGCAGCCCCAGCATTTT; CDR3: CASSYIRGQPQHF
D: .; J: TRBJ2-7; size: many; V: TRBV5-1; DNA: TGCGCCAGCAGCTTCCCCGGGAGATCTATGTACGAGCAGTACTTC; CDR3: CASSFPGRSMYEQYF
D: .; J: TRBJ1-5; size: many; V: TRBV12-5; DNA: TGTGCTAGTGGTTTTGGCAATCAGCCCCAGCATTTT; CDR3: CASGFGNQPQHF
D: .; J: TRBJ1-5; size: many; V: TRBV27; DNA: TGTGCCAGCAGCCCTAGGGGGGCAGGGGGCAATCAGCCCCAGCATTTT; CDR3: CASSPRGAGGNQPQHF
D: .; J: TRBJ2-1; size: few; V: TRBV5-1; DNA: TGCGCCAGCAGCTTACAACAGGGCGGGGACAATGAGCAGTTCTTC; CDR3: CASSLQQGGDNEQFF
D: TRBD2; J: TRBJ2-7; size: .; V: TRBV5-1; DNA: TGCGCCAGCAGCTTGAGCGGGAGGGCCTCCCACGAGCAGTACTTC; CDR3: CASSLSGRASHEQYF
D: TRBD1; J: TRBJ2-7; size: few; V: TRBV11-2; DNA: TGTGCCAGCAGCTTAGAGAGGGGGCGATACGAGCAGTACTTC; CDR3: CASSLERGRYEQYF
D: .; J: TRBJ1-3; size: few; V: TRBV5-4; DNA: TGTGCCAGCAGCTTGTCCGGTCCTGGAAACACCATATATTTT; CDR3: CASSLSGPGNTIYF
D: .; J: TRBJ1-2; size: few; V: TRBV6-2/TRBV6-3; DNA: TGTGCCAGCAGTTCCACGACAGACTACTATGGCTACACCTTC; CDR3: CASSSTTDYYGYTF
D: .; J: TRBJ1-4; size: .; V: TRBV20-1; DNA: TGCAGTGCCTTGGGTTCGTTCAATGAAAAACTGTTTTTT; CDR3: CSALGSFNEKLFF